This T cell receptor (beta chain) appears in the sequencing data of a study of shared clonotypes between healthy human individuals. J was trimmed by 4 bases and V by 6 bases; bases with no gene match: 7. The germline gives CDR1 SGHTA, CDR2 FQGNSA. The CDR3 loop spans 14 amino acids. Profiling relied on immunoSEQ multiplex PCR, and the TCRdb table lists in-frame clones only, not all of them. This table has around 1.5 million clones, 95% to 99% appearing once. Material: naive CD4+ T cells sorted from blood. Subset here: CD45RA+ positively selected. The chain uses TRBV7-2 and TRBJ1-1, with 8 nucleotides matching TRBD1. The receptor's source is a man between 25 and 39 years old in good health. The CDR3 nucleotides are TGTGCCAGCAGTGTACAGGGGGGAGGCACTGAAGCTTTCTTT. This codes for CASSVQGGGTEAFF.